This T cell receptor beta chain was retrieved from a study of blood T cell repertoires in COVID-19. Study-wide context: The samples span acute and convalescent COVID-19 from the United States, Italy and Spain.

Method: immunoSEQ multiplex PCR; TCRdb's copy keeps in-frame clones and lacks some. The sample lists roughly 310,000 clones; 75% to 90% were seen once. Trimming took 4 bases from V and 3 from J, leaving 24 bases between them. CDR3 size: 19 residues. Germline CDR1 reads MDHEN; CDR2 reads SYDVKM. During active infection, Seattle patients enrolled and were then monitored through disease. This clone has a single count. The sample taken for sequencing was peripheral blood. The chain recombines TRBV28 with TRBJ2-2; D perhaps matches TRBD1 (6 bases). This receptor was obtained from a woman in her 30s with COVID-19, enrolled during active disease. The CDR3 region is CASSSLGWGQGPYTGELFF. The CDR3 DNA is TGTGCCAGCAGTTCGCTCGGTTGGGGGCAGGGGCCCTACACCGGGGAGCTGTTTTTT.